The rows below give T cell receptor beta chains drawn from one sample of a study of T cells after yellow fever vaccination. TCRdb recomputed calls from the 5' RACE reads with MiXCR, one row per CDR3 protein. The data hold about 320,000 distinct CDR3 sequences, with approximately 12% observed a single time. The sample here was CD4+ T cells sorted from PBMCs, taken 15 days after the yellow fever booster vaccination. These TCRs come from a young man who received the YFV17D yellow fever vaccine. CDR3s include the opening cysteine and the closing phenylalanine or tryptophan. The order of the fields is J gene, V gene, clone size, D gene, CDR3 DNA, CDR3 protein. D genes are given only for firm matches. Where a row states a size, it is once, few, many or the class of an expanded clone; other rows omit it.

TRBJ2-5 TRBV6-1 - TRBD2 TGTGCCAGCAGTGCACCGGGACTAGCGGGGTCGGAGACCCAGTACTTC CASSAPGLAGSETQYF
TRBJ1-1 TRBV7-9 few TRBD1 TGTGCCAGCAGCTCAACAGGGGATGCCACTGAAGCTTTCTTT CASSSTGDATEAFF
TRBJ1-2 TRBV6-2/TRBV6-3 few - TGTGCCAGCAGTCCCAGATCATATGGCTACACCTTC CASSPRSYGYTF
TRBJ1-2 TRBV5-1 - TRBD1 TGCGCCAGCAGCTATGGGGGGACAGGGGACGGCTACACCTTC CASSYGGTGDGYTF
TRBJ1-5 TRBV2 - TRBD1 TGTGCCAGCGAAAGAACAGGGGGCGTGTGGCCCCAGCATTTT CASERTGGVWPQHF
TRBJ1-4 TRBV6-1 - - TGTGCCAGCAGTGAAGGGACCTTAAATGAAAAACTGTTTTTT CASSEGTLNEKLFF
TRBJ1-1 TRBV11-2 few - TGTGCCAGCAGCCTTCGAAGGGCAGGGAACACTGAAGCTTTCTTT CASSLRRAGNTEAFF
TRBJ1-1 TRBV5-8 - - TGTGCCAGCAGCCCGTGGACAGAGAACACTGAAGCTTTCTTT CASSPWTENTEAFF
TRBJ2-7 TRBV4-3 - - TGCGCCAGCAGCCAAGATAGGCGACAGAGCTCCTACGAGCAGTACTTC CASSQDRRQSSYEQYF
TRBJ2-7 TRBV5-8 many - TGTGCCAGCAGCCCCGGGGGACAAGTGGCGCAGCAGTACTTC CASSPGGQVAQQYF
TRBJ2-5 TRBV15 few TRBD1 TGTGCCACCAGCAGAGCCAAGGGGGCTAGCCAAGAGACCCAGTACTTC CATSRAKGASQETQYF
TRBJ2-7 TRBV7-3 - TRBD2 TGTGCCAGCCCTTCGGGGGGGTCCCCCTACGAGCAGTACTTC CASPSGGSPYEQYF
TRBJ2-5 TRBV5-1 - - TGCGCCAGCAGCTTCCGGGGGTGGGAGACCCAGTACTTC CASSFRGWETQYF
TRBJ2-5 TRBV10-3 few TRBD2 TGTGCCAGCACTAAGGGACTAGCGGGGGAAGAGACCCAGTACTTC CASTKGLAGEETQYF
TRBJ1-3 TRBV7-9 few - TGTGCCAGCAGCACGATGGGACACGGTGGAAACACCATATATTTT CASSTMGHGGNTIYF
TRBJ2-3 TRBV5-1 few - TGCGCCAGCAGCCCTCCAAGGAGCACAGATACGCAGTATTTT CASSPPRSTDTQYF
TRBJ1-2 TRBV6-1 - TRBD1 TGTGCCAGCAGTGAACAGCCGGGACAGGGCTATGGCTACACCTTC CASSEQPGQGYGYTF
TRBJ2-1 TRBV7-3 - - TGTGCCAGCAGCCCGGTGGCGGGACAGCCCTACAATGAGCAGTTCTTC CASSPVAGQPYNEQFF
TRBJ1-2 TRBV29-1 - - TGCAGCGTAACAATGACGACGGTCGTCTATGGCTACACCTTC CSVTMTTVVYGYTF
TRBJ1-2 TRBV9 - TRBD1 TGTGCCAGCAGCGTAGCTACAGGGGGACAGGGTAAAGGCTACACCTTC CASSVATGGQGKGYTF
TRBJ2-3 TRBV4-1 few TRBD2 TGCGCCAGCAGCCAAGATCCCTTAGCGGGATCGGATACGCAGTATTTT CASSQDPLAGSDTQYF
TRBJ2-3 TRBV6-2/TRBV6-3 - - TGTGCCAGCAGTTACTCGCCGTATGGAGATACGCAGTATTTT CASSYSPYGDTQYF
TRBJ1-2 TRBV30 - - TGTGCCTGGAGTGTAGCTGGCGCAGCTGGCTACACCTTC CAWSVAGAAGYTF
TRBJ2-7 TRBV9 - TRBD1 TGTGCCAGCAGCGCAGGGGGCGGCGACGAGCAGTACTTC CASSAGGGDEQYF
TRBJ2-5 TRBV5-6 - TRBD1 TGTGCCAGCAGCGTATGGACGGGGACGACAGGGCTAGAGACCCAGTACTTC CASSVWTGTTGLETQYF
TRBJ1-2 TRBV20-1 few - TGCAGTGCTAGAGATTATGGTCAGGGGAAGGGCTATGGCTACACCTTC CSARDYGQGKGYGYTF
TRBJ1-2 TRBV7-2 - - TGTGCCAGCAGCTCCTATATCGGGGAGGAACATGGCTACACCTTC CASSSYIGEEHGYTF
TRBJ1-2 TRBV29-1 few TRBD1 TGCAGCGGGAGGACAGGGGAACGCTACACCTTC CSGRTGERYTF
TRBJ2-2 TRBV9 few - TGTGCCAGCAGCGTAGGGACGAACACCGGGGAGCTGTTTTTT CASSVGTNTGELFF
TRBJ2-1 TRBV29-1 few TRBD2 TGCAGCGTTAGGACTAGCGGGGGGTTCTACAATGAGCAGTTCTTC CSVRTSGGFYNEQFF
TRBJ2-1 TRBV7-8 many TRBD2 TGTGCCAGCAGCAACCGGGGGGGCCTTGAGCAGTTCTTC CASSNRGGLEQFF
TRBJ2-3 TRBV29-1 many - TGCAGCGTTGATCGAAAGTTAATCGCAGATACGCAGTATTTT CSVDRKLIADTQYF
TRBJ2-7 TRBV12-3/TRBV12-4 few TRBD2 TGTGCCAGCAGTTTCCGACTAGCGGGGGGCTACGAGCAGTACTTC CASSFRLAGGYEQYF
TRBJ1-2 TRBV20-1 - - TGCAGTGCTAGAGAGCGTTATGGCTACACCTTC CSARERYGYTF
TRBJ1-4 TRBV28 - TRBD1 TGTGCCAGCAGTTCCCTGACAGGGGGAAATGAAAAACTGTTTTTT CASSSLTGGNEKLFF
TRBJ1-2 TRBV6-5 - - TGTGCCAGCAGTTCATATGGGGCCCACTATGGCTACACCTTC CASSSYGAHYGYTF
TRBJ2-5 TRBV28 once - TGTGCCAGCACCCCGACGGTGGTTCGGACCCAGTACTTC CASTPTVVRTQYF
TRBJ2-2 TRBV6-1 - TRBD1 TGTGCCAGCTCTCGGACAGGGAGGACCGGGGAGCTGTTTTTT CASSRTGRTGELFF
TRBJ2-3 TRBV10-3 - - TGTGCCATCAGAAATACAGATACGCAGTATTTT CAIRNTDTQYF
TRBJ1-1 TRBV12-3/TRBV12-4 few - TGTGCCAGCACCCCCGGGGGGGGGGAAGCTTTCTTT CASTPGGGEAFF
TRBJ2-5 TRBV9 few - TGTGCCAGCAGCGCTAGGGATTTCGAGACCCAGTACTTC CASSARDFETQYF
TRBJ2-7 TRBV12-3/TRBV12-4 - - TGTGCCAGCAGCCCGACTGAGGCCACCTACGAGCAGTACTTC CASSPTEATYEQYF
TRBJ1-6 TRBV4-3 few - TGCGCCAGCAGCCAAGTTACAACCTATAATTCACCCCTCCACTTT CASSQVTTYNSPLHF
TRBJ2-4 TRBV7-3 few - TGTGCCAGCAGCTTAACAGGGGGAGGGAACATTCAGTACTTC CASSLTGGGNIQYF
TRBJ1-1 TRBV6-5 few - TGTGCCAGCAGTTACTCGAGACAGGAAGCTTTCTTT CASSYSRQEAFF
TRBJ1-5 TRBV18 - - TGTGCCAGCTCAATGTGGGCTAATCAGCCCCAGCATTTT CASSMWANQPQHF
TRBJ2-3 TRBV7-3 few TRBD1 TGTGCCAGCAGCTGGGGACAGGAATGGGATACGCAGTATTTT CASSWGQEWDTQYF
TRBJ1-1 TRBV29-1 - - TGCAGCGCCGTAAAACCGGGGGACGAAGCTTTCTTT CSAVKPGDEAFF
TRBJ1-2 TRBV28 - TRBD1 TGTGCCAGCAGTCAACGGCCCAGGGGGCAAGATGGCTACACCTTC CASSQRPRGQDGYTF
TRBJ2-5 TRBV7-2 - - TGTGCCAGCAGCCAGCCAGGGAGGGGGAACCAAGAGACCCAGTACTTC CASSQPGRGNQETQYF
TRBJ1-2 TRBV18 - TRBD1 TGTGCCAGCTCACCGTGGGACAGCCAATTTATGGGCTACACCTTC CASSPWDSQFMGYTF
TRBJ2-5 TRBV7-2 - TRBD1 TGTGCCAGCAGCTTTGCCTCGGACAGGGGAAGGGAGACCCAGTACTTC CASSFASDRGRETQYF